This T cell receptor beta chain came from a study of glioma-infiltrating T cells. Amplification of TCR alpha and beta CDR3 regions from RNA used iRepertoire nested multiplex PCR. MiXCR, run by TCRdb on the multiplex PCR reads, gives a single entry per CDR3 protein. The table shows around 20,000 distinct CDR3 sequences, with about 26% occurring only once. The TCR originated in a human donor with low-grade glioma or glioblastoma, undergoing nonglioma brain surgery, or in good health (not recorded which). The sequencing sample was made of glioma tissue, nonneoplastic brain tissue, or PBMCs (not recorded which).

The chain's CDR3 is CASSLLPQGYGYTF. The CDR3, as DNA: TGTGCCAGCAGTCTCCTCCCACAGGGATATGGCTACACCTTC. This chain joins TRBV7-8 and TRBJ1-2, with a tentative D call TRBD1 (6 bases). The CDR3 loop spans 14 amino acids. Germline V gene sequence: CDR1 SGHVS, CDR2 FQNEAQ. V lost 6 bases to trimming and J lost 5 bases, with 16 bases between them.